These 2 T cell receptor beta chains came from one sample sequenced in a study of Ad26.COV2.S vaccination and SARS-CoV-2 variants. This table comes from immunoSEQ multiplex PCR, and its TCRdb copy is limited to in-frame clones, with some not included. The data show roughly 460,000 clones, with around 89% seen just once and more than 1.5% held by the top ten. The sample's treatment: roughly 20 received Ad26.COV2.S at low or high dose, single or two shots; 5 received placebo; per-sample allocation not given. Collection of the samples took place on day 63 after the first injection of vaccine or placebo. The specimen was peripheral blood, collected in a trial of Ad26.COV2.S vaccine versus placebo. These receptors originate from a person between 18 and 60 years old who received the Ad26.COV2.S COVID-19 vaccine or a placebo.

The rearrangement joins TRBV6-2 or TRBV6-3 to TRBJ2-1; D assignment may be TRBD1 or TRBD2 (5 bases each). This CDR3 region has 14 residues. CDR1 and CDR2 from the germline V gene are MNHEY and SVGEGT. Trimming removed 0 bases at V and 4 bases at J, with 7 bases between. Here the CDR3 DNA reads TGTGCCAGCAGTTACTCGGGACCTTACAATGAGCAGTTCTTC. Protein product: CASSYSGPYNEQFF.

The CDR3 loop reads CASTKGHPGDEQFF. CDR3 in DNA: TGTGCCAGTACCAAGGGACACCCCGGCGACGAGCAGTTCTTC. This sequence joins TRBV19 and TRBJ2-1; possible D gene TRBD1, 6 bases. Germline CDR1 LNHDA, CDR2 SQIVND (reference sequence). This CDR3 region has 14 residues. V was pared by 7 bases and J by 10 bases, with 20 bases between.